The 26 T cell receptor beta chains presented below share a single source sample, sequenced in a study of blood T cell repertoires in COVID-19 (dated by TCRdb to about 2020). The library was obtained by the immunoSEQ multiplex PCR assay. In its TCRdb copy, this immuneACCESS table keeps in-frame sequences only and misses some clones. Where compared with another copy, unresolved V genes explain less than half of these, and the others have no known cause. The sample records hundreds of thousands of clones, 80% to 90% of which are singletons. The ten biggest clones cover over 15% of the sample. Sequencing was done on a sample of peripheral blood. Receptor source: a woman older than 75 with active or convalescent COVID-19.

A few counts support this clone. V gene TRBV7-8 combines with J gene TRBJ2-2; maybe TRBD2 (7 bases). Looked up from germline, CDR1 is SGHVS and CDR2 is FQNEAQ. The CDR3 has 16 amino acids. Between the trimmed V and J ends, which lost 5 bases and 3 bases, there was a span of 16 bases. This CDR3 reads CASSLMGGGDTGELFF. CDR3 coding DNA: TGTGCCAGCAGCCTAATGGGAGGGGGAGACACCGGGGAGCTGTTTTTT.

The gene calls are TRBV5-1 and TRBJ2-3, with 16 positions matching TRBD2. Trimming at V came to 0 bases and at J to 2 bases, leaving 12 bases not matched to a gene. CDR1 SGHRS and CDR2 YFSETQ come from the germline V gene. The CDR3 totals 21 residues. CDR3 residues: CASSLGLRGTSGRGYTDTQYF. In nucleotides, the CDR3 is TGCGCCAGCAGCTTGGGTCTGCGAGGGACTAGCGGGAGGGGATACACAGATACGCAGTATTTT. Full variable domain (missing parts from reference TRBV5-1 and TRBJ2-3): KAGVTQTPRYLIKTRGQQVTLSCSPISGHRSVSWYQQTPGQGLQFLFEYFSETQRNKGNFPGRFSGRQFSNSRSEMNVSTLELGDSALYLCASSLGLRGTSGRGYTDTQYFGPGTRLTVL.

The CDR3 loop is CASSPGGGLTYEQYF. The CDR3 DNA is TGTGCCAGCAGCCCGGGTGGGGGCCTAACCTACGAGCAGTACTTC. The chain links TRBV6-5 to TRBJ2-7; a possible D gene is TRBD1 (6 bases). V was clipped by 6 bases and J by 2 bases, with 17 bases between them. The V gene's germline CDR1 is MNHEY and CDR2 SVGAGI. The CDR3 has 15 amino acids.

This sequence joins TRBV7-2 and TRBJ2-3, with D perhaps matching TRBD1 (5 bases). This CDR3 region has 13 residues. Trimming removed 6 bases from V and 0 bases from J, with 7 bases in between. Germline CDR1 reads SGHTA; CDR2 reads FQGNSA. CDR3 sequence (DNA): TGTGCCAGCAGGAAGGGGAGCACAGATACGCAGTATTTT. Protein sequence: CASRKGSTDTQYF.

The J gene is TRBJ2-3, the V gene TRBV28; 7 positions match TRBD2. V lost 7 bases and J lost 4; bases outside the gene matches: 5. Germline V gives CDR1 MDHEN, CDR2 SYDVKM. This CDR3 has 13 amino acids. The CDR3 loop reads CASNPGRADTQYF. CDR3 nucleotide sequence: TGTGCCAGCAACCCGGGGAGGGCAGATACGCAGTATTTT.

The chain uses TRBV11-3 and TRBJ2-5, with D hard to call. Germline loops: CDR1 SGHNT, CDR2 YENEEA. CDR3 size: 14 residues. V was shortened by 5 bases and J by 4 bases, with 14 bases between the two germline ends. The CDR3, as DNA: TGTGCCAGCAGCCCCTCAGGTGGTCCAGAGACCCAGTACTTC. It translates to CASSPSGGPETQYF.

V and J are TRBV5-1 and TRBJ2-5, with 10 nucleotides matching TRBD2. The V gene's germline CDR1 is SGHRS and CDR2 YFSETQ. The CDR3 is made up of 15 amino acids. Germline trimming cut 3 bases from V and 1 base from J; bases unmatched to any gene: 3. CDR3 sequence reads: CASSWGTSAQETQYF. In DNA form, the CDR3 reads TGCGCCAGCAGCTGGGGGACTAGCGCCCAAGAGACCCAGTACTTC.

This chain uses TRBV19 with TRBJ2-3; TRBD2 matches at 11 bases. Trimming took 10 bases from V and 6 from J; bases not matched to a gene: 9. The CDR3 runs 14 residues. Looked up from germline, CDR1 is LNHDA and CDR2 is SQIVND (reference sequence). The CDR3 DNA reads TGTGCCACCTACGCGGGGACTAGCGGTGATACGCAGTATTTT. The encoded protein is CATYAGTSGDTQYF.

V gene TRBV5-5 combines with J gene TRBJ1-3; TRBD1 aligns across 8 bases. Per the germline V gene, CDR1 is SGHKS and CDR2 is YYEKEE (reference sequence). CDR3 length: 15 amino acids. Trimming removed 4 bases from V and 3 bases from J; junction bases left unmatched: 6. Here the CDR3 reads CASSRTGSRGNTIYF. As DNA, the CDR3 is TGTGCCAGCAGCAGGACAGGGTCTCGTGGAAACACCATATATTTT. The full variable domain, in which reference TRBV5-5 and TRBJ1-3 provide the parts outside the CDR3, is DAGVTQSPTHLIKTRGQQVTLRCSPISGHKSVSWYQQVLGQGPQFIFQYYEKEERGRGNFPDRFSARQFPNYSSELNVNALLLGDSALYLCASSRTGSRGNTIYFGEGSWLTVV.

The chain is built from TRBV21-1 and TRBJ1-1; the table calls TRBD1, which could not be checked here. TRBV21-1 is marked as a pseudogene. The CDR3 sequence is 14 residues long. The CDR3 DNA is TGTGCCAGCAGCATCAGGGGGCGAAGCACTGAAGCTTTCTTT. Translated, it gives CASSIRGRSTEAFF.

The CDR3 protein is CASSTSGGVSYEQYF. CDR3 in DNA: TGTGCCAGCAGTACAAGCGGGGGGGTCTCCTACGAGCAGTACTTC. The rearrangement uses TRBV6-5 and TRBJ2-7, with 10 bases aligning to TRBD2. The germline V gene has CDR1 MNHEY and CDR2 SVGAGI. The CDR3 has 15 residues. Trimming cost V 5 bases and J 0 bases; bases outside gene matches: 4.

The chain carries TRBV5-1 and TRBJ2-3; 7 bases match TRBD2. The CDR3 is 16 residues long. CDR1 and CDR2 (germline): SGHRS, YFSETQ. After removal of 0 bases from V and 3 bases from J, the junction contained 7 bases not matched to a gene. The CDR3 sequence: CASSLGAGVYTDTQYF. CDR3 sequence (DNA): TGCGCCAGCAGCTTGGGGGCGGGAGTGTATACAGATACGCAGTATTTT.

The V gene is TRBV27, the J gene TRBJ2-3; D may be TRBD1 (5 bases). Looked up from germline, CDR1 is MNHEY and CDR2 is SMNVEV (reference sequence). The CDR3 runs to 16 residues. Trimming took off 1 base at V and 3 bases at J, with 14 bases between the two ends. The CDR3 nucleotides are TGTGCCAGCAGTTTATTTGGGGCGCTGGGTACAGATACGCAGTATTTT. Translated, it gives CASSLFGALGTDTQYF.

This clone was detected only once. This chain connects TRBV4-2 to TRBJ1-1; TRBD1 agrees at 8 bases. V shed 3 bases, J shed 7 bases, and the junction held 4 bases outside the gene matches. The CDR3 is made up of 13 amino acids. The germline V gene encodes CDR1 LGHNA and CDR2 YNFKEQ. The CDR3 region is CASSQRQGNEAFF. In DNA, the CDR3 is TGTGCCAGCAGCCAGAGACAGGGGAATGAAGCTTTCTTT.

CDR3 region: CASSLVGGQETQYF. The CDR3 nucleotides are TGTGCCAGCAGCTTAGTCGGGGGGCAAGAGACCCAGTACTTC. The rearrangement uses TRBV7-2 and TRBJ2-5, with TRBD2 identical over 7 bases. The CDR3 length is 14 residues. After removal of 1 base from V and 2 bases from J, the junction contained 1 base not matched to a gene. Germline CDR1 SGHTA, CDR2 FQGNSA.

The genes are TRBV11-3 and TRBJ1-6; TRBD1 matches 9 bases. Germline CDR1 is SGHNT and CDR2 is YENEEA. The CDR3 sequence is 14 residues long. The V and J ends lost 5 bases and 7 bases, in that order; junction bases with no gene match: 3. CDR3 region: CASSGTGLNSPLHF. The DNA for the CDR3 is TGTGCCAGCAGCGGGACAGGGCTGAATTCACCCCTCCACTTT.

V gene TRBV19 combines with J gene TRBJ2-5; 8 positions match TRBD2. V trimming: 3 bases; J trimming: 5 bases; junction bases outside the gene matches: 11. There are 16 residues in the CDR3. Germline CDR1 reads LNHDA; CDR2 reads SQIVND (reference sequence). The CDR3 DNA is TGTGCCAGTAGTATCAAAGCGGGGGCTTTCGGGGAGACCCAGTACTTC. This sequence encodes CASSIKAGAFGETQYF.

This rearrangement joins TRBV6-5 to TRBJ2-7; 15 bases are a match to TRBD2. After removal of 2 bases from V and 6 bases from J, the junction contained 2 bases not matched to a gene. Germline lookup yields CDR1 MNHEY and CDR2 SVGAGI. This CDR3 is 15 amino acids long. CDR3: CASSYPGLAGGEQYF. CDR3 in DNA: TGTGCCAGCAGTTACCCGGGACTAGCGGGAGGCGAGCAGTACTTC.

V and J are TRBV6-1 and TRBJ2-7, with D maybe TRBD2 (6 bases). The ends were cut back, 4 bases at V and 2 bases at J, with 24 bases in the middle. Germline-derived CDR1 and CDR2 are MNHNS and SASEGT. This CDR3 has 18 residues. Here the CDR3 reads CASSVRDSVATGTYEQYF. The CDR3 bases are TGTGCCAGCAGTGTCCGGGACTCCGTCGCCACGGGGACCTACGAGCAGTACTTC.

The rearrangement links TRBV11-2 to TRBJ2-1, with D tentatively TRBD2 (6 bases). V was clipped by 5 bases and J by 10 bases, with 15 bases between them. This CDR3 spans 13 amino acids. Germline V CDR1 and CDR2: SGHAT, FQNNGV. The DNA of the CDR3 is TGTGCCAGCAGCCCCCTTTCGGAGGGAGAGCAGTTCTTC. This encodes CASSPLSEGEQFF.

This sequence joins TRBV5-6 and TRBJ1-4; D is uncertain. Trimming left V 2 bases short and J 5 bases short, with 16 bases between. CDR1 SGHDT and CDR2 YYEEEE come from the germline V gene. This CDR3 is built from 16 residues. CDR3: CASSFSGLRRNEKLFF. In nucleotides, the CDR3 is TGTGCCAGCAGCTTTTCTGGGCTAAGAAGGAATGAAAAACTGTTTTTT.

The rearrangement joins TRBV30 to TRBJ1-2; TRBD1 matches at 9 bases. Trimming took 4 bases from V and 6 from J; bases not matched to a gene: 3. The CDR3 has 12 residues. CDR1 and CDR2 from the germline V gene are GTSNPN and SVGIG (reference sequence). The CDR3 DNA follows: TGTGCCTGGAACAGGGGGCTAGATGGCTACACCTTC. This sequence encodes CAWNRGLDGYTF.

The genes are TRBV18 and TRBJ1-4; D might be TRBD1 (5 bases). The CDR3 consists of 15 residues. CDR1 is KGHSH, CDR2 LQKENI, per germline. V was pared by 1 base and J by 7 bases, with 13 bases between. The CDR3 region has the DNA TGTGCCAGCTCACCACTTGGGGGGTATGGTGAAAAACTGTTTTTT. It translates to CASSPLGGYGEKLFF.

The V gene is TRBV27, the J gene TRBJ2-7; 8 bases map to TRBD2. Unmatched junction bases numbered 4, after V lost 5 bases and J lost 4 bases. The CDR3 extends over 13 amino acids. Germline CDR1 and CDR2: MNHEY and SMNVEV (reference sequence). CDR3: CASSPRGGYEQYF. The DNA for the CDR3 is TGTGCCAGCAGTCCCCGGGGGGGTTACGAGCAGTACTTC.

The V call is TRBV12-2, the J call TRBJ1-2; the table calls TRBD1, which could not be checked here. TRBV12-2 corresponds to a pseudogene. The CDR3 length is 17 residues. The CDR3 reads CASRLERTGTKNYGYTF. The CDR3, as DNA: TGTGCAAGTCGCTTAGAAAGGACAGGGACAAAAAACTATGGCTACACCTTC.

This clone was observed a single time. This chain joins TRBV11-3 and TRBJ1-6, with a weak D call TRBD1 (5 bases). This CDR3 region has 15 residues. Trimming pared 1 base from V and 9 bases from J, leaving 13 bases between. Germline values: CDR1 SGHNT, CDR2 YENEEA. CDR3 amino acids: CASSLVWQGGSPLHF. DNA of the CDR3: TGTGCCAGCAGCTTAGTGTGGCAGGGTGGTTCACCCCTCCACTTT.